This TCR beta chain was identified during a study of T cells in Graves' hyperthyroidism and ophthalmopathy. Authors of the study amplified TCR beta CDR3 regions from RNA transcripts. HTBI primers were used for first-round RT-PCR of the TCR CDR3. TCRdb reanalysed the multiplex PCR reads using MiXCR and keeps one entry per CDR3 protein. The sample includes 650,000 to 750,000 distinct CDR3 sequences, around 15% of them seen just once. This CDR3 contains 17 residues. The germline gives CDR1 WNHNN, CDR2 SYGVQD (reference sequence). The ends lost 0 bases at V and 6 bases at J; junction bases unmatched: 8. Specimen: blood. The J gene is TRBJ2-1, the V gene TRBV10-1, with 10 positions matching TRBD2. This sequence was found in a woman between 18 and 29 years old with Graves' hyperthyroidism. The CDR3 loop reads CASSESYRTSGSNEQFF. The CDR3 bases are TGCGCCAGCAGTGAGTCTTATAGGACTAGCGGTAGCAATGAGCAGTTCTTC.